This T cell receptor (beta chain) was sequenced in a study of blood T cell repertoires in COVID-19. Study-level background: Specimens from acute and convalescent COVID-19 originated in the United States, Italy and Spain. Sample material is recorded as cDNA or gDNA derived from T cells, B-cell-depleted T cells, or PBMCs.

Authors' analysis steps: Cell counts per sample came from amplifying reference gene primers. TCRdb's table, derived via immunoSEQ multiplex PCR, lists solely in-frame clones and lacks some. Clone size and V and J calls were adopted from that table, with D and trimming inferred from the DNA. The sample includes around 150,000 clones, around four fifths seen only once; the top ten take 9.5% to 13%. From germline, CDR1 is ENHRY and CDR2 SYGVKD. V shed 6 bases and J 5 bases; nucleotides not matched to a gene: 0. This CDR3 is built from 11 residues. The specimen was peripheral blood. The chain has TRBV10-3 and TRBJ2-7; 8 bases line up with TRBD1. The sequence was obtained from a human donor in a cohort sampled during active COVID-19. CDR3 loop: CAIRTGDEQYF. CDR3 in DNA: TGTGCCATCAGGACAGGGGACGAGCAGTACTTC.